The 14 T cell receptor beta chains given below trace back to one sample, sequenced in a study of patients and donors after allogeneic stem cell transplantation. MiXCR was run by TCRdb on the RT-PCR reads, yielding one entry per CDR3 protein. The sample records about a million distinct CDR3 sequences, more than 15% being singletons. Sequencing was carried out using blood, either unsorted or a sorted T cell fraction (not recorded which). Source of these receptors: a human donor who was either an allogeneic HSCT recipient or a stem cell or donor lymphocyte infusion donor (not recorded which). It is not recorded whose cells these are; they may come from a transplant donor.

In its sample, this clonotype was seen a few times. The gene calls are TRBV4-3 and TRBJ2-7; D call uncertain. With 0 bases removed from V and 1 base from J, the gap between germline ends came to 10 bases. The CDR3 sequence is 15 residues long. Germline V gene lookup returns CDR1 LGHNA and CDR2 YSLEER. CDR3 sequence reads: CASSQEHRVSYEQYF. The CDR3 coding sequence is TGCGCCAGCAGCCAAGAACACCGTGTGTCCTACGAGCAGTACTTC.

This clonotype was detected only a few times. The J gene is TRBJ2-3, the V gene TRBV10-3; 9 bases match TRBD2. The CDR3 spans 15 residues. The V gene's germline CDR1 is ENHRY and CDR2 SYGVKD. V gave up 4 bases and J gave up 6 bases; unmatched junction bases: 8. The CDR3 DNA reads TGTGCCATCAGTGCTCGGGCGGGAGGGCCGGATACGCAGTATTTT. Protein: CAISARAGGPDTQYF.

The chain recombines TRBV5-1 with TRBJ2-2; 13 bases map to TRBD2. Germline V gene data show CDR1 as SGHRS and CDR2 as YFSETQ. CDR3 length equals 15 residues. J gave up 8 bases and V 2 bases, and 3 bases lay outside the gene matches. CDR3 bases: TGCGCCAGCAGCTTTGGACTAGCGGGAGCAGGGGAGCTGTTTTTT. Amino acids: CASSFGLAGAGELFF. Full variable domain (outside the CDR3, taken from reference TRBV5-1 and TRBJ2-2): KAGVTQTPRYLIKTRGQQVTLSCSPISGHRSVSWYQQTPGQGLQFLFEYFSETQRNKGNFPGRFSGRQFSNSRSEMNVSTLELGDSALYLCASSFGLAGAGELFFGEGSRLTVL.

The chain recombines TRBV24-1 with TRBJ1-5; the D is unclear. Trimming took off 5 bases at V and 1 base at J, with 11 bases between the two ends. CDR1 KGHDR and CDR2 SFDVKD come from the germline V gene. The CDR3 loop spans 15 amino acids. The DNA for the CDR3 is TGTGCCACCAGTGCAAGGCAGGAAAGCAATCAGCCCCAGCATTTT. Protein sequence: CATSARQESNQPQHF.

The table lists this clonotype with a few counts. The gene calls are TRBV11-2 and TRBJ2-7; either TRBD1 or TRBD2 may supply D (6 bases each). The V gene's germline CDR1 is SGHAT and CDR2 FQNNGV. The V end was cut by 4 bases, the J end by 3 bases, with 19 bases between. CDR3 size: 16 residues. The CDR3 DNA sequence: TGTGCCAGCAGCTCCCATTCCGCCGGGGGACACTACGAGCAGTACTTC. Protein product: CASSSHSAGGHYEQYF.

V usage is TRBV5-6 and J usage is TRBJ2-1; 10 bases match TRBD2. Germline lookup yields CDR1 SGHDT and CDR2 YYEEEE. J lost 8 bases, V lost 3 bases, and 14 bases had no gene match. This CDR3 has 17 amino acids. The CDR3 loop reads CASSWGAQRGGKHEQFF. The CDR3, as DNA: TGTGCCAGCAGCTGGGGGGCCCAGCGGGGGGGTAAACATGAGCAGTTCTTC. Combining the CDR3 with reference TRBV5-6 and TRBJ2-1 gives the whole variable domain DAGVTQSPTHLIKTRGQQVTLRCSPKSGHDTVSWYQQALGQGPQFIFQYYEEEERQRGNFPDRFSGHQFPNYSSELNVNALLLGDSALYLCASSWGAQRGGKHEQFFGPGTRLTVL.

This clonotype was counted between two and nine times. This chain uses TRBV20-1 with TRBJ2-3; no clear D. Trimming pared 2 bases from V and 4 bases from J, leaving 10 bases between. The CDR3 is 13 residues long. CDR1 and CDR2 (germline): DFQATT, SNEGSKA (reference sequence). The CDR3 loop is CSARRVFADTQYF. The CDR3 DNA reads as TGCAGTGCTAGAAGGGTATTCGCAGATACGCAGTATTTT.

This clonotype was seen a few times. This rearrangement joins TRBV7-9 to TRBJ1-2; D perhaps matches TRBD1 (5 bases). The V end was cut by 4 bases, the J end by 5 bases, with 14 bases between. The length of the CDR3 is 14 residues. Looked up from germline, CDR1 is SEHNR and CDR2 is FQNEAQ (reference sequence). The DNA of the CDR3 is TGTGCCAGCAGCTCAGAGGGGTCCCCTTATGGCTACACCTTC. Translation: CASSSEGSPYGYTF.

The rearrangement uses TRBV12-1 and TRBJ1-5; TRBD1 reflects the table's D call only, with no check against the DNA. TRBV12-1 is described as a pseudogene. The CDR3 has 16 residues. Here the CDR3 DNA reads TGTGCCAGCAGCTTGTCCCGGGACAGGGATTATCAGCCCCAGCATTTT. Its translation: CASSLSRDRDYQPQHF.

The chain uses TRBV12-3 or TRBV12-4 and TRBJ2-5; 9 nucleotides align to TRBD2. CDR3 size: 15 residues. V dropped 4 bases and J dropped 5; count of bases not matched to a gene: 8. CDR3 region: CASSSPAGGRETQYF. The CDR3 region has the DNA TGTGCCAGCAGTTCCCCCGCGGGGGGGCGGGAGACCCAGTACTTC.

This clonotype was counted a few times. The rearrangement links TRBV2 to TRBJ1-5, with D hard to call. Trimming pared 4 bases from V and 3 bases from J, leaving 13 bases between. CDR1 SNHLY and CDR2 FYNNEI come from the germline V gene. The CDR3 totals 15 residues. CDR3 sequence: CASSVERTNNQPQHF. CDR3 in DNA: TGTGCCAGCAGTGTGGAGAGAACGAACAATCAGCCCCAGCATTTT.

V usage is TRBV6-1 and J usage is TRBJ2-1; possibly TRBD2 for D (6 bases). V shed 4 bases and J shed 8 bases, with 12 bases lying between them. CDR1 is MNHNS, CDR2 SASEGT, per germline. The CDR3 has 13 amino acids. For the CDR3, the DNA is TGTGCCAGCAGTGCCCTGCGGGAAGATGAGCAGTTCTTC. This encodes CASSALREDEQFF.

This clonotype came up many times. This chain links TRBV12-3 or TRBV12-4 with TRBJ2-1; D gene uncertain. This CDR3 comprises 14 residues. Trimming pared 3 bases from V and 4 bases from J, leaving 10 bases between. The CDR3 here is CASSLEIPYNEQFF. The CDR3 DNA follows: TGTGCCAGCAGTTTGGAAATCCCTTACAATGAGCAGTTCTTC.

V usage is TRBV4-1 and J usage is TRBJ1-2; D call uncertain. V lost 5 bases and J lost 8, with 15 bases in between. CDR1 and CDR2 (germline): MGHRA, YSYEKL. The CDR3 has 13 residues. Written as DNA, the CDR3 is TGCGCCAGCAGCGTACCGGAGACGCGGGGCTACACCTTC. It codes for CASSVPETRGYTF.